The entry below describes one T cell receptor (beta chain). The target of this receptor is not known. No base-level quality is on record; no much larger clone is a single base apart. This entry belongs to a study of post-analysis software for immune sequencing data (dated by TCRdb to the mid-2010s). As for the study more broadly: Relapsing-remitting, secondary progressive and progressive-relapsing multiple sclerosis were recorded as disease courses, and subtype annotation was lacking for some patients. The patient repertoires were compared against approximately twelve previously published healthy control repertoires obtained from donors aged 6 to 25 years. A subset of samples was prepared in parallel using single-end sample barcoding, then pooled and co-amplified after Illumina adapter ligation.

To demonstrate the VDJtools post-analysis software, the study profiled TCR beta repertoires from the peripheral blood of some 13 young patients with multiple sclerosis. The multiple sclerosis patients were children and adolescents between about 6 and 16 years of age. Results the study describes overall, beyond this receptor: The control group was slightly older than the multiple sclerosis patient group. Significantly lower normalized Chao1 diversity was found in multiple sclerosis patients than in controls, suggesting substantial peripheral T-cell clonal expansion. When samples were clustered directly using the F measure, samples prepared in the same batch co-clustered strongly, which prompted a batch-effect correction.

The library was obtained by PCR. The data were produced on an Illumina HiSeq 2500. Unique molecular identifiers were incorporated into TCR beta cDNA libraries to reduce PCR and sequencing biases. Every 1 to 10 million input T cells yielded approximately 500,000 cDNA molecules, meaning each molecule approximated one T cell. The same protocol used for the earlier healthy control dataset was applied to prepare and sequence the patient libraries. Samples belonging to the same batch were prepared together, multiplexed and sequenced on a shared HiSeq lane. The original methods were these. Raw barcoded reads were processed with MIGEC, and single-read molecular identifier groups were discarded before consensus assembly and CDR3 extraction. Clonotype tables were post-analysed with VDJtools, and diversity was normalized by down-sampling all datasets to the smallest sample size. Repertoire overlap clustering matched CDR3 amino acid but not nucleotide sequences to correct batch-related cross-sample contamination. In-frame beta chains were kept once TCRdb had trimmed the public reads at Q25 with fastp and called clones with MiXCR. Each record represents a unique CDR3 protein, reported with the most common genes and DNA among its rows. The V and J calls, along with clone size, are taken from TCRdb and not from the paper's own processing. Recorded for this sample are more than 350,000 distinct CDR3 sequences; approximately 37% of them occurred a single time. The ten largest clonotypes hold less than 8% of the sample.

Sequenced input: blood. The receptor comes from a girl aged 2 to 9 with multiple sclerosis.

The CDR3 protein sequence reads: CASSYSDTSYNEQFF. Read as DNA, the sequence is TGTGCCAGCAGTTATTCGGACACTTCCTACAATGAGCAGTTCTTC. In this chain, TRBV6-2 or TRBV6-3 is recombined with TRBJ2-1; TRBD1 is a possible D gene, resting on 5 matching bases. V and J lose 3 bases and 1 base, and a span of 10 bases separates them. According to the germline V gene, CDR1 reads MNHEY and CDR2 reads SVGEGT. The CDR3 covers 15 residues, taking in both the cysteine and the phenylalanine. Only the CDR3 portion is preserved as DNA: 45 bases, with reading frame beginning at the first base.